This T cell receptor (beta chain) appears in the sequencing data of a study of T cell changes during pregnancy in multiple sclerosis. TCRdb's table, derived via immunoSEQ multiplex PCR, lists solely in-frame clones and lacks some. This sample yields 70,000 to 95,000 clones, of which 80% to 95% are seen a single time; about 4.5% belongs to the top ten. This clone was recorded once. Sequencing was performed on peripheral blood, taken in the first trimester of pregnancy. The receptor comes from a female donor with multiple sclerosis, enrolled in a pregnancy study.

CDR3 sequence reads: CASSWGTSGGYEQYF. In nucleotides, the CDR3 is TGTGCCAGCAGCTGGGGGACTAGCGGGGGTTACGAGCAGTACTTC. V usage is TRBV7-2 and J usage is TRBJ2-7, with 14 bases fitting TRBD2. The length of the CDR3 is 15 residues. J lost 4 bases, V lost 4 bases, and 3 bases had no gene match. CDR1 is SGHTA and CDR2 is FQGNSA in the germline V gene.